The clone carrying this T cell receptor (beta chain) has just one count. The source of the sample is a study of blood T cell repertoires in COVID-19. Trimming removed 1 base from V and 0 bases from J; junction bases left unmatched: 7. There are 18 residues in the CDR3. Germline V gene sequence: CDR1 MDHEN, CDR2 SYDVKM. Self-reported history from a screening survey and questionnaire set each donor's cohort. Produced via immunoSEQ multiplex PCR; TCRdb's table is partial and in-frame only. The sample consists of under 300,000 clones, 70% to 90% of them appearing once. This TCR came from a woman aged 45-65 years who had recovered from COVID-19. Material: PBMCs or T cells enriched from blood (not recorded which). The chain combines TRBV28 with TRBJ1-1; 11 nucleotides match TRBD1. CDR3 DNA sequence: TGTGCCAGCAGTTTATCTGGACAGGGGGCGGCCCTGAACACTGAAGCTTTCTTT. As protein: CASSLSGQGAALNTEAFF.